This T cell receptor beta chain was sequenced during a study of beta chain features in type 1 diabetes. In the study overall: The study examined 107,917,701 sorted cells across all samples.

Study conclusions and caveats: More deletions and fewer insertions at VDJ junctions were found in patients with type 1 diabetes.

The V gene end was trimmed by 4 bases and the J gene end by 9 bases; junction bases not matched to a gene: 9. The CDR3 is made up of 14 amino acids. Germline values: CDR1 SGHTA, CDR2 FQGTGA. All of the isolated RNA was reverse transcribed, so expressed TCRB transcripts were sequenced. Reads averaged approximately 1 million for stem cell-like memory T cell samples. Generated by immunoSEQ multiplex PCR, the TCRdb table keeps only in-frame clones and is missing some. The table shows around 99,000 clones, with approximately 37% occurring only once. This clone has just a few counts. Antigen unknown. This sequence originates from a woman between 18 and 29 years old in good health. Source material: stem cell memory CD4+ T cells from blood. The V gene is TRBV7-3, the J gene TRBJ2-1, with 7 bases matching TRBD2. CDR3 sequence (DNA): TGTGCCAGCAGCTCTTGGGGAGGGAACAGTGAGCAGTTCTTC. Its translation is CASSSWGGNSEQFF.